Each of the 16 T cell receptor beta chains below was sequenced from the same sample in a study of blood T cells in healthy people across ages. Primed by a sample-barcoded 5' primer and a J-beta primer mix, a second PCR proceeded for about 6 to 11 cycles. TCRdb analysed the 5' RACE reads with MiXCR anew, one entry per CDR3 protein. The data contain about 1.5 million distinct CDR3 sequences, about 45% of them singletons. The sequencing sample was made of blood. The receptors here all came from a woman under 30 in good health.

This clonotype has only a few counts. V usage is TRBV2 and J usage is TRBJ1-5; TRBD1 matches at 8 bases. CDR3 length equals 15 residues. The germline gives CDR1 SNHLY, CDR2 FYNNEI. The trim removed 4 bases at V and 6 bases at J, leaving 8 bases unmatched. In DNA form, the CDR3 reads TGTGCCAGCAGTGGGGGACAGGTTACTGCTCAGCCCCAGCATTTT. Translated, it gives CASSGGQVTAQPQHF.

This clonotype was detected only a few times. The DNA of the CDR3 is TGCGCCAGCAGCCAATCAATAGCGGGGAACACAGATACGCAGTATTTT. It translates to CASSQSIAGNTDTQYF. J is TRBJ2-3 and V is TRBV4-3, with 8 bases lining up with TRBD2. Germline assignment: CDR1 LGHNA and CDR2 YSLEER. This CDR3 has 16 amino acids. J gave up 2 bases and V 2 bases, and 6 bases lay outside the gene matches.

The chain has TRBV2 and TRBJ1-2; 8 bases are a match to TRBD1. V trimming: 5 bases; J trimming: 5 bases; junction bases outside the gene matches: 16. The germline V gene encodes CDR1 SNHLY and CDR2 FYNNEI. This CDR3 spans 17 amino acids. The CDR3 sequence: CASSTRVSDRDRYGYTF. The CDR3 nucleotides are TGTGCCAGCAGTACTAGAGTTTCGGACAGGGATAGATATGGCTACACCTTC.

V and J are TRBV10-3 and TRBJ1-2; 7 nucleotides match TRBD1. The CDR3 is made up of 12 amino acids. Germline CDR1 ENHRY, CDR2 SYGVKD. The junction had 5 bases not matched to a gene; V was cut back by 10 bases and J by 3 bases. The CDR3, as DNA: TGTGCCACCAGACAGGGCGACTATGGCTACACCTTC. It codes for CATRQGDYGYTF.

This clonotype turned up a few times. This chain connects TRBV11-2 to TRBJ2-1, with 8 positions matching TRBD2. The CDR3 contains 16 residues. Germline CDR1 reads SGHAT; CDR2 reads FQNNGV. V shed 5 bases and J 4 bases; nucleotides not matched to a gene: 10. CDR3 in amino acids: CASSPRLARGYNEQFF. DNA of the CDR3: TGTGCCAGCAGCCCCCGACTAGCGCGAGGTTACAATGAGCAGTTCTTC.

As to this clonotype: Compared with germline, one end of the junction differs, possibly owing to a read error. This rearrangement joins TRBV19 to TRBJ2-1; the D gene is possibly TRBD1 (6 bases). CDR1 and CDR2 (germline): LNHDA, SQIVND (reference sequence). The CDR3 length is 16 residues. CDR3 sequence (DNA): TGCGCCAGTAGTATAGATAAGGGGGAGTTCTACAATGAGCAGTTCTTC. Amino acids: CASSIDKGEFYNEQFF. Based on the CDR3 plus reference TRBV19 and TRBJ2-1, the full variable domain is DGGITQSPKYLFRKEGQNVTLSCEQNLNHDAMYWYRQDPGQGLRLIYYSQIVNDFQKGDIAEGYSVSREKKESFPLTVTSAQKNPTAFYLCASSIDKGEFYNEQFFGPGTRLTVL.

The CDR3 sequence: CAWISRLPNYGYTF. The CDR3 DNA sequence: TGTGCCTGGATCTCCAGGCTTCCTAACTATGGCTACACCTTC. This chain joins TRBV30 and TRBJ1-2, with D hard to call. CDR3 length equals 14 residues. V was pared by 4 bases and J by 0 bases, with 12 bases between. CDR1 is GTSNPN, CDR2 SVGIG, per germline (reference sequence).

This clonotype has only a few counts. CDR3 DNA sequence: TGTGCCAGCAGCTTAGCTGCAGCGGGGAAATACAATGAGCAGTTCTTC. Translation: CASSLAAAGKYNEQFF. The rearrangement joins TRBV7-9 to TRBJ2-1; the match to TRBD2 covers 7 bases. The CDR3 consists of 16 residues. Germline V gene data show CDR1 as SEHNR and CDR2 as FQNEAQ (reference sequence). Trimming took 0 bases from V and 4 from J; bases not matched to a gene: 6.

The V and J genes are TRBV7-2 and TRBJ2-5; D possibly uses TRBD1 or TRBD2 (6 bases each). V dropped 3 bases and J dropped 11 bases, with 16 bases sitting between them. CDR3 length: 13 residues. The germline CDR1 and CDR2 sequences are SGHTA and FQGNSA. CDR3 loop: CASSFGTLRGQYF. Here the CDR3 DNA reads TGTGCCAGCAGCTTCGGGACACTCCGGGGGCAGTACTTC.

Only a few counts were recorded for this clonotype. The V call is TRBV7-4, the J call TRBJ2-4; 7 positions agree with TRBD2. J was trimmed by 7 bases and V by 5 bases; bases with no gene match: 11. The CDR3 sequence is 15 residues long. CDR1 SGHVT and CDR2 SQSDAQ come from the germline V gene. CDR3 sequence reads: CASSPPWGGRNIQYF. CDR3 coding DNA: TGTGCCAGCAGCCCTCCTTGGGGGGGACGGAACATTCAGTACTTC.

In DNA form, the CDR3 reads TGCGCCAGCAGCCAAGCGACGGCACTTAACTATGGCTACACCTTC. This gives the protein CASSQATALNYGYTF. The J gene is TRBJ1-2, the V gene TRBV4-3; the D is unclear. The germline CDR1 and CDR2 sequences are LGHNA and YSLEER. The CDR3 loop spans 15 amino acids. Trimming pared 1 base from V and 1 base from J, leaving 10 bases between.

Comments on this clonotype: A read error is possible here, since a much larger clone lies one base away. The chain employs TRBV10-3 and TRBJ2-1, with TRBD1 as a possible D gene (5 bases). The CDR3 spans 13 residues. The V end was cut by 10 bases, the J end by 0 bases, with 10 bases between. Germline V gene lookup returns CDR1 ENHRY and CDR2 SYGVKD. This CDR3 reads CATRQSSYNEQFF. In DNA, the CDR3 is TGTGCCACCAGACAGAGCTCCTACAATGAGCAGTTCTTC.

This clonotype was seen more than once but under ten times. V usage is TRBV30 and J usage is TRBJ2-7; TRBD1 matches at 8 bases. Germline CDR1 and CDR2: GTSNPN and SVGIG (reference sequence). This CDR3 is built from 12 residues. The V gene end was trimmed by 5 bases and the J gene end by 2 bases; junction bases not matched to a gene: 2. This CDR3 is CAWDRGTYEQYF. DNA of the CDR3: TGTGCCTGGGACAGGGGTACCTACGAGCAGTACTTC.

This clonotype turned up a few times. The chain couples TRBV4-3 to TRBJ2-7; D not resolved. Trimming took 0 bases from V and 3 from J, leaving 12 bases between them. This CDR3 has 15 residues. Germline V CDR1 and CDR2: LGHNA, YSLEER. CDR3 protein: CASSQDRPVYYEQYF. The CDR3 DNA reads TGCGCCAGCAGCCAAGACCGTCCCGTGTACTACGAGCAGTACTTC.

The gene calls are TRBV29-1 and TRBJ1-1; D ambiguous. Germline loops: CDR1 SQVTM, CDR2 ANQGSEA. This CDR3 comprises 14 residues. The ends were cut back, 3 bases at V and 6 bases at J, with 17 bases in the middle. This CDR3 reads CSVDGWWVGPEAFF. The CDR3 nucleotides read TGCAGCGTTGACGGATGGTGGGTAGGACCTGAAGCTTTCTTT.

V gene TRBV5-5 combines with J gene TRBJ1-5, with 9 nucleotides matching TRBD1. The CDR3 is made up of 15 amino acids. With V trimmed by 4 bases and J by 0 bases, 2 bases remained unmatched. Germline CDR1 SGHKS, CDR2 YYEKEE (reference sequence). For the CDR3, the DNA is TGTGCCAGCAGCCGGACAGGGGATAGCAATCAGCCCCAGCATTTT. As protein: CASSRTGDSNQPQHF. Drawing the rest from reference TRBV5-5 and TRBJ1-5, the complete variable domain is DAGVTQSPTHLIKTRGQQVTLRCSPISGHKSVSWYQQVLGQGPQFIFQYYEKEERGRGNFPDRFSARQFPNYSSELNVNALLLGDSALYLCASSRTGDSNQPQHFGDGTRLSIL.